This T cell receptor beta chain was recorded in a study of shared clonotypes between healthy human individuals. The CDR3 runs to 12 residues. The V end lost 8 bases, the J end lost 3 bases, and 11 bases lay between the germline ends. From germline, CDR1 is LNHNV and CDR2 YYDKDF (reference sequence). As handled by the study authors: Filtering differed because ImmunoSEQ produced junction-only sequences that carried no quality scores. Using immunoSEQ multiplex PCR, the repertoire was profiled, and TCRdb retains in-frame clones only, with some absent. The DNA gave D and trimming, while V, J and clone size come from that table. The sample yields approximately 530,000 clones, roughly 95% seen once. Findings and limits, study-wide: Sorted-subset sequencing was shown by rarefaction to be incomplete despite large depth. Among donors, the sharing of clonotypes was expected to be influenced by sequencing depth. Non-shared clonotypes showed lower generation probabilities than clonotypes common to all four donors.

A remark on this clone: Its cognate antigen is unknown.

The TCR comes from a woman under 40 in good health. The J gene is TRBJ2-7, the V gene TRBV15; D is unresolved. Sequencing was done on a sample of naive CD4+ T cells sorted from blood. The sample's subset: CD45RA+ positively selected. CDR3: CATGEVYYEQYF. The CDR3 DNA follows: TGTGCCACCGGGGAAGTATACTACGAGCAGTACTTC.